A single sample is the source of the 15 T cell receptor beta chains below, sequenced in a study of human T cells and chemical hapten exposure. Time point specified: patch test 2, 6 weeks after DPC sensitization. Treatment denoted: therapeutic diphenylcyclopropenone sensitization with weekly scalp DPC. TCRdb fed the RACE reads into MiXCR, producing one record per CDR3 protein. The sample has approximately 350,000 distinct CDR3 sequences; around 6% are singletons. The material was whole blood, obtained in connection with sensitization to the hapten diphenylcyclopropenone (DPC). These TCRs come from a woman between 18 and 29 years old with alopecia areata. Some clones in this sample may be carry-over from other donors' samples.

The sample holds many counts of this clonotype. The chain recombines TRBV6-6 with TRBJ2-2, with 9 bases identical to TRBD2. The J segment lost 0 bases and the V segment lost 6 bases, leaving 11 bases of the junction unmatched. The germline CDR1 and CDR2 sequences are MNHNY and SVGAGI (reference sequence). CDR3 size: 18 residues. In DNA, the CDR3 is TGTGCCAGCAGCTTACTTCCGCAGCGGGGGGCGAACACCGGGGAGCTGTTTTTT. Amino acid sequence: CASSLLPQRGANTGELFF.

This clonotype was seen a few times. The CDR3 protein is CSVVEGATDTQYF. The CDR3 nucleotides are TGCAGCGTTGTCGAGGGGGCCACAGATACGCAGTATTTT. This chain connects TRBV29-1 to TRBJ2-3, with 7 bases aligning to TRBD1. Germline V gives CDR1 SQVTM, CDR2 ANQGSEA. The CDR3 contains 13 residues. Trimming at V came to 4 bases and at J to 2 bases, leaving 3 bases not matched to a gene.

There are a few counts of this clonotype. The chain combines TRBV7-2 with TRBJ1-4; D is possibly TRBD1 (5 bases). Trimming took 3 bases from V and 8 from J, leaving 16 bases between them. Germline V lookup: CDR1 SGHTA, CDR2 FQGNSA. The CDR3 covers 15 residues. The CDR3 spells CASSFQGSGEEKLFF. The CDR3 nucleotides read TGTGCCAGCAGCTTCCAGGGTTCTGGGGAAGAAAAACTGTTTTTT.

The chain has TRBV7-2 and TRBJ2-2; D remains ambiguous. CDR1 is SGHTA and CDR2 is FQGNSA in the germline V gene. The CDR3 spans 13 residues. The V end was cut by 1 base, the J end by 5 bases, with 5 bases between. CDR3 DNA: TGTGCCAGCAGCTTAGTGCCAACCGGGGAGCTGTTTTTT. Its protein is CASSLVPTGELFF.

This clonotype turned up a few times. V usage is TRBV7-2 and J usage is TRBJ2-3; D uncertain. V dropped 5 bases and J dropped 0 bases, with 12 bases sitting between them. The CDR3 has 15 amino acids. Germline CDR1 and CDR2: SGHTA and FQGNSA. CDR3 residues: CASSPAPLSTDTQYF. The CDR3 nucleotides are TGTGCCAGCAGCCCCGCCCCGTTAAGCACAGATACGCAGTATTTT.

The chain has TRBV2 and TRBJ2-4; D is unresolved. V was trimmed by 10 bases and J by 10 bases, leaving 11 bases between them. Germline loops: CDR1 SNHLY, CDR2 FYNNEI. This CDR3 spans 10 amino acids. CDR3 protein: CANGRPIQYF. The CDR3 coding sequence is TGTGCCAACGGACGCCCAATTCAGTACTTC.

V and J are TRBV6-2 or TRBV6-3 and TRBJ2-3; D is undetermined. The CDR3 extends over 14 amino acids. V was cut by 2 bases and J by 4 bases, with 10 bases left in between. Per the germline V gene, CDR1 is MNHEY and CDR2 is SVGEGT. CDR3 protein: CASSYQARADTQYF. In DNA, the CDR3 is TGTGCCAGCAGTTACCAAGCTCGGGCAGATACGCAGTATTTT.

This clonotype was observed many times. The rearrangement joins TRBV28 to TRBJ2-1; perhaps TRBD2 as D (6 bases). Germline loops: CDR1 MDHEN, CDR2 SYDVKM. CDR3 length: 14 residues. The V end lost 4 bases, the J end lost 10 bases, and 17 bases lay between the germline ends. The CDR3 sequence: CASSSTPRAGEQFF. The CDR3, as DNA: TGTGCCAGCAGTTCCACGCCCCGGGCGGGGGAGCAGTTCTTC.

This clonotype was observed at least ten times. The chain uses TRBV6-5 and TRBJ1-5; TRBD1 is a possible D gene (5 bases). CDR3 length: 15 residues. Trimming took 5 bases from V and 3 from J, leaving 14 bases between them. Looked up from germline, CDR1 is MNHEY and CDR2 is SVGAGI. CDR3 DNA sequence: TGTGCCAGCAGTAGGCGGACACCGTCCAATCAGCCCCAGCATTTT. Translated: CASSRRTPSNQPQHF.

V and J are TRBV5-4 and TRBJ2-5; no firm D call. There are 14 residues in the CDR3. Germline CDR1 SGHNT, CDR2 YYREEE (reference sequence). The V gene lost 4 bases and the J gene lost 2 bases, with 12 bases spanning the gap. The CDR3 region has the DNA TGTGCCAGCAGCCCAACGACTTCACAAGAGACCCAGTACTTC. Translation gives CASSPTTSQETQYF.

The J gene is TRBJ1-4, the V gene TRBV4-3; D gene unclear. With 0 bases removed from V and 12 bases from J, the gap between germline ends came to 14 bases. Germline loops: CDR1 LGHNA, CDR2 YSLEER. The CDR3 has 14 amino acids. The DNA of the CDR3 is TGCGCCAGCAGCCAAGATATCCGCGGCTTTGAACTGTTTTTT. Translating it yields CASSQDIRGFELFF.

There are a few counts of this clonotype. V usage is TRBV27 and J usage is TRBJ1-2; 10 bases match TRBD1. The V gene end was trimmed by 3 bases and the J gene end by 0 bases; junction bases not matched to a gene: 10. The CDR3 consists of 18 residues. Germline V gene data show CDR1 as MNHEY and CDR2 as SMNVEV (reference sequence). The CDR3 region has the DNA TGTGCCAGCAGTTTTCAGGGACAGGGGAGGGGGACTAACTATGGCTACACCTTC. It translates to CASSFQGQGRGTNYGYTF.

CDR3 DNA: TGTGCCAGCAGTCCGGGACAGGGGGCTTTGATCTGGGAGCTGTTTTTT. It translates to CASSPGQGALIWELFF. The chain joins TRBV6-5 to TRBJ2-2; TRBD1 matches at 12 bases. This CDR3 is 16 amino acids long. CDR1 is MNHEY and CDR2 is SVGAGI in the germline V gene. The ends lost 5 bases at V and 9 bases at J; junction bases unmatched: 10.

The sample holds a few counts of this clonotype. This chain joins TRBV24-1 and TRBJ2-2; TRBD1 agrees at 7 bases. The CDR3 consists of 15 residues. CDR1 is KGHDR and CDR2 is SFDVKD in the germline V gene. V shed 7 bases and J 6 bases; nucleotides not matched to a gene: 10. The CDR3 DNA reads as TGTGCCACCAGCCCCCGACAGGGCCCGGCCGGGGAGCTGTTTTTT. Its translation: CATSPRQGPAGELFF.

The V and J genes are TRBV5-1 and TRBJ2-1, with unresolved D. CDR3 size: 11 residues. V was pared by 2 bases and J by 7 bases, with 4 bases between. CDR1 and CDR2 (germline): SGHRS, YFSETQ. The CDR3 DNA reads TGCGCCAGCAGCTTCGTGAATGAGCAGTTCTTC. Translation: CASSFVNEQFF.